Presented here are 27 T cell receptor beta chains from one specimen sequenced in a study of spatial heterogeneity in lung cancer. TCRdb ran MiXCR on the 5' RACE reads and lists one entry per CDR3 protein. The sample consists of just under 95,000 distinct CDR3 sequences, about 12% of them appearing once. The time point was: sample taken at primary tumor resection. The sequencing here drew on PBMCs, taken at surgery. All receptors come from a male donor with early-stage non-small cell lung cancer.

The V call is TRBV20-1, the J call TRBJ2-1; D is unclear. There are 13 residues in the CDR3. Between the trimmed V and J ends, which lost 6 bases and 0 bases, there was a span of 9 bases. Germline CDR1 DFQATT, CDR2 SNEGSKA (reference sequence). CDR3 region: CSAPRTSYNEQFF. The CDR3 region has the DNA TGCAGTGCCCCGAGAACCTCCTACAATGAGCAGTTCTTC.

The table lists this clonotype with many counts. The chain uses TRBV20-1 and TRBJ2-1, with unresolved D. This CDR3 has 13 amino acids. Germline assignment: CDR1 DFQATT and CDR2 SNEGSKA (reference sequence). The V end was cut by 0 bases, the J end by 5 bases, with 8 bases between. This CDR3 reads CSARDESDNEQFF. CDR3 in DNA: TGCAGTGCTAGAGATGAGAGTGACAATGAGCAGTTCTTC.

This clonotype was counted at least ten times. The gene calls are TRBV28 and TRBJ2-5; a weak D match, TRBD1 (6 bases). The V gene lost 6 bases and the J gene lost 8 bases, with 25 bases spanning the gap. The CDR3 is made up of 16 amino acids. CDR1 and CDR2 from the germline V gene are MDHEN and SYDVKM. The CDR3 DNA reads TGTGCCAGCAGCCCAACGCGAACAGGGCCCACACAAACCCAGTACTTC. It translates to CASSPTRTGPTQTQYF.

The V call is TRBV10-3, the J call TRBJ1-1, with D unclear. V gave up 0 bases and J gave up 11 bases, with 7 bases separating them. The CDR3 runs 11 residues. Germline V gene data show CDR1 as ENHRY and CDR2 as SYGVKD. The CDR3 DNA sequence: TGTGCCATCAGTGAGTCGACGGACGCTTTCTTT. As protein: CAISESTDAFF.

This chain uses TRBV10-3 with TRBJ2-2, with 14 bases that match TRBD2. The CDR3 runs to 17 residues. CDR1 is ENHRY, CDR2 SYGVKD, per germline. V dropped 6 bases and J dropped 4; count of bases not matched to a gene: 7. The CDR3 DNA reads as TGTGCCATCAGCAGGACTAGCGGGAGGTGGGGCACCGGGGAGCTGTTTTTT. The encoded protein is CAISRTSGRWGTGELFF.

The chain recombines TRBV7-8 with TRBJ2-3; possibly TRBD2 for D (5 bases). CDR1 and CDR2 from the germline V gene are SGHVS and FQNEAQ. Trimming removed 3 bases from V and 0 bases from J, with 16 bases in between. The CDR3 extends over 17 amino acids. The CDR3 nucleotides are TGTGCCAGCAGCTTTGATAGTTTGTCGGGGAGCACAGATACGCAGTATTTT. Translation: CASSFDSLSGSTDTQYF.

The rearrangement links TRBV12-3 or TRBV12-4 to TRBJ2-1, with D possibly called TRBD1 or TRBD2 (6 bases each). The CDR3 runs to 14 residues. Trimming shortened V by 7 bases and J by 9 bases, and 19 bases separated the two germline ends. Here the CDR3 DNA reads TGTGCCAGCACCCAGGATGGAGGGGGTCGTGAGCAGTTCTTC. Its protein product is CASTQDGGGREQFF.

This clonotype has just a few counts. The chain has TRBV6-5 and TRBJ2-7; the match to TRBD1 covers 7 bases. This CDR3 has 14 residues. Germline CDR1 MNHEY, CDR2 SVGAGI. The trim removed 6 bases at V and 8 bases at J, leaving 13 bases unmatched. The CDR3: CASRRRQGPTKQYF. DNA for the CDR3: TGTGCCAGCAGACGAAGACAGGGTCCTACGAAGCAGTACTTC.

At least ten counts were recorded for this clonotype. V is TRBV4-3 and J is TRBJ2-7; the D gene is possibly TRBD1 (7 bases). Trimming shortened V by 3 bases and J by 0 bases, and 21 bases separated the two germline ends. This CDR3 is built from 18 residues. CDR1 is LGHNA, CDR2 YSLEER, per germline. The CDR3: CASSQEADRDSGSYEQYF. The CDR3 DNA follows: TGCGCCAGCAGCCAGGAAGCCGACAGGGACTCCGGCTCCTACGAGCAGTACTTC.

The chain recombines TRBV4-1 with TRBJ1-5; D gene uncertain. V shed 4 bases and J shed 0 bases, with 10 bases lying between them. The CDR3 consists of 15 residues. Germline V gives CDR1 MGHRA, CDR2 YSYEKL. The CDR3 here is CASSPWWSSNQPQHF. As DNA, the CDR3 is TGCGCCAGCAGCCCTTGGTGGAGTAGCAATCAGCCCCAGCATTTT.

The CDR3, as DNA: TGCGCCAGCAGCTTGCCGGGGCAGGGAGATACGCAGTATTTT. Translated: CASSLPGQGDTQYF. The chain is built from TRBV5-1 and TRBJ2-3; D may match TRBD1 or TRBD2 (5 bases each). CDR1 is SGHRS and CDR2 is YFSETQ in the germline V gene. Trimming removed 1 base at V and 5 bases at J, with 11 bases between. There are 14 residues in the CDR3. Drawing the rest from reference TRBV5-1 and TRBJ2-3, the complete variable domain is KAGVTQTPRYLIKTRGQQVTLSCSPISGHRSVSWYQQTPGQGLQFLFEYFSETQRNKGNFPGRFSGRQFSNSRSEMNVSTLELGDSALYLCASSLPGQGDTQYFGPGTRLTVL.

This clonotype was observed a few times. The rearrangement uses TRBV11-2 and TRBJ2-2; D remains ambiguous. With 2 bases removed from V and 4 bases from J, the gap between germline ends came to 11 bases. This CDR3 has 15 amino acids. CDR1 is SGHAT and CDR2 is FQNNGV in the germline V gene. This chain's CDR3 is CASSLQRVATGELFF. The CDR3, as DNA: TGTGCCAGCAGCTTACAAAGGGTCGCCACCGGGGAGCTGTTTTTT.

The sample holds a few counts of this clonotype. The genes are TRBV19 and TRBJ2-5; tentatively, D is TRBD1 (7 bases). This CDR3 is built from 15 residues. Trimming took off 1 base at V and 2 bases at J, with 11 bases between the two ends. Germline V gene sequence: CDR1 LNHDA, CDR2 SQIVND (reference sequence). CDR3 DNA: TGTGCCAGTAGTATAGCGGCAGGGGGGCAAGAGACCCAGTACTTC. Amino acid sequence: CASSIAAGGQETQYF.

This clonotype occurred a few times. V is TRBV20-1 and J is TRBJ2-7, with 10 bases matching TRBD1. Germline V CDR1 and CDR2: DFQATT, SNEGSKA (reference sequence). V was pared by 4 bases and J by 2 bases, with 5 bases of the junction left unmatched. The CDR3 extends over 14 amino acids. CDR3 region: CSATETGGPYEQYF. CDR3 nucleotide sequence: TGCAGTGCTACCGAGACAGGGGGCCCCTACGAGCAGTACTTC.

This clonotype was seen at least ten times. This sequence joins TRBV30 and TRBJ1-1; D uncertain. The germline gives CDR1 GTSNPN, CDR2 SVGIG (reference sequence). The length of the CDR3 is 12 residues. The ends were cut back, 0 bases at V and 1 base at J, with 3 bases in the middle. The CDR3 bases are TGTGCCTGGAGTGTTGGGAACACTGAAGCTTTCTTT. Translation gives CAWSVGNTEAFF.

At least ten counts were recorded for this clonotype. This chain links TRBV10-3 with TRBJ1-6; D gene ambiguous. V lost 5 bases to trimming and J lost 0 bases, with 5 bases between them. Germline V gene lookup returns CDR1 ENHRY and CDR2 SYGVKD. This CDR3 contains 14 residues. The CDR3 DNA reads as TGTGCCATCAGTCAGAGCTCCTATAATTCACCCCTCCACTTT. Translation gives CAISQSSYNSPLHF.

This sequence joins TRBV27 and TRBJ1-4; TRBD1 is a possible D gene (6 bases). This CDR3 is 14 amino acids long. Germline-derived CDR1 and CDR2 are MNHEY and SMNVEV (reference sequence). V was cut by 7 bases and J by 2 bases, with 11 bases left in between. CDR3 sequence reads: CASKRGTTNEKLFF. The CDR3 DNA reads as TGTGCCAGCAAAAGGGGGACGACTAATGAAAAACTGTTTTTT.

The CDR3 loop is CASSRTDSYTEAFF. CDR3 coding DNA: TGTGCCAGCTCCCGGACAGATAGTTACACTGAAGCTTTCTTT. The J gene is TRBJ1-1, the V gene TRBV18; possibly TRBD1 for D (6 bases). CDR1 KGHSH and CDR2 LQKENI come from the germline V gene. CDR3 length: 14 amino acids. Deletions cut 6 bases from V and 3 bases from J, with 14 bases between.

This clonotype was observed a few times. The CDR3 nucleotides read TGCAGCGTTGAATTAAGACTAGCATACAATGAGCAGTTCTTC. Translating gives CSVELRLAYNEQFF. The chain joins TRBV29-1 to TRBJ2-1, with 7 bases that match TRBD2. The CDR3 covers 14 residues. Germline V lookup: CDR1 SQVTM, CDR2 ANQGSEA. Trimming removed 2 bases from V and 4 bases from J; junction bases left unmatched: 5.

This clonotype has a count of ten or more. This rearrangement joins TRBV7-3 to TRBJ2-2; perhaps TRBD1 as D (5 bases). Germline CDR1 and CDR2: SGHTA and FQGTGA. The germline V and J ends were trimmed by 3 bases and 7 bases, with 12 bases remaining between them. CDR3 length: 14 amino acids. This chain's CDR3 is CASSFHQGIGELFF. CDR3 DNA: TGTGCCAGCAGCTTCCACCAGGGAATCGGGGAGCTGTTTTTT.

The chain joins TRBV5-4 to TRBJ2-3; 10 nucleotides match TRBD1. This CDR3 is 15 amino acids long. V was clipped by 2 bases and J by 5 bases; unmatched bases: 5. From germline, CDR1 is SGHNT and CDR2 YYREEE (reference sequence). Here the CDR3 DNA reads TGTGCCAGCAGCTTAAGGGACAGGGGTCGAGATACGCAGTATTTT. Translation: CASSLRDRGRDTQYF. Drawing the rest from reference TRBV5-4 and TRBJ2-3, the complete variable domain is ETGVTQSPTHLIKTRGQQVTLRCSSQSGHNTVSWYQQALGQGPQFIFQYYREEENGRGNFPPRFSGLQFPNYSSELNVNALELDDSALYLCASSLRDRGRDTQYFGPGTRLTVL.

This chain uses TRBV12-3 or TRBV12-4 with TRBJ2-5, with 14 bases fitting TRBD2. CDR3 length equals 18 residues. Unmatched junction bases numbered 6, after V lost 3 bases and J lost 0 bases. CDR3 sequence (DNA): TGTGCCAGCAGTTTTGGGACTAGCGGGGGAGACTACCAAGAGACCCAGTACTTC. Translating gives CASSFGTSGGDYQETQYF.

This clonotype was counted a few times. V usage is TRBV3-2 and J usage is TRBJ1-2; the DNA was not used to check the table's D call, TRBD1. TRBV3-2 is flagged as a pseudogene. The CDR3 loop spans 18 amino acids. This CDR3 is CASSQGCGTGGLNYGYTF. CDR3 DNA sequence: TGTGCCAGCAGCCAAGGCTGCGGGACAGGGGGCCTTAACTATGGCTACACCTTC.

This rearrangement joins TRBV15 to TRBJ2-3; D is uncertain. Germline loops: CDR1 LNHNV, CDR2 YYDKDF (reference sequence). V dropped 8 bases and J dropped 4 bases, with 7 bases sitting between them. The CDR3 extends over 11 amino acids. CDR3 in DNA: TGTGCCACCGGCAAGGCAGATACGCAGTATTTT. Translation gives CATGKADTQYF.

The rearrangement links TRBV28 to TRBJ2-7; D perhaps matches TRBD2 (5 bases). The V gene's germline CDR1 is MDHEN and CDR2 SYDVKM. This CDR3 comprises 14 residues. V gave up 2 bases and J gave up 7 bases, with 15 bases separating them. The CDR3 reads CASSLAENTGEQYF. DNA for the CDR3: TGTGCCAGCAGTTTAGCAGAAAATACGGGGGAGCAGTACTTC. The complete variable domain, with remaining parts taken from reference TRBV28 and TRBJ2-7, reads DVKVTQSSRYLVKRTGEKVFLECVQDMDHENMFWYRQDPGLGLRLIYFSYDVKMKEKGDIPEGYSVSREKKERFSLILESASTNQTSMYLCASSLAENTGEQYFGPGTRLTVT.

This clonotype occurred many times. The chain is built from TRBV4-2 and TRBJ2-1; 10 bases are a match to TRBD2. Germline V lookup: CDR1 LGHNA, CDR2 YNFKEQ. The CDR3 spans 16 residues. Losses at the gene ends were 5 bases for V and 7 bases for J; bases not matched to a gene: 11. CDR3 in DNA: TGTGCCAGCAGCACAAGGCCTAGCGGGAGTTGGAATGAGCAGTTCTTC. Its protein product is CASSTRPSGSWNEQFF.

The V call is TRBV7-2, the J call TRBJ2-2, with TRBD2 identical over 10 bases. Trimming took 2 bases from V and 6 from J; bases not matched to a gene: 3. Per germline, CDR1 SGHTA and CDR2 FQGNSA. This CDR3 is built from 15 residues. This CDR3 is CASSLRSGRAGELFF. The CDR3 DNA reads TGTGCCAGCAGCTTACGAAGCGGGAGGGCCGGGGAGCTGTTTTTT.